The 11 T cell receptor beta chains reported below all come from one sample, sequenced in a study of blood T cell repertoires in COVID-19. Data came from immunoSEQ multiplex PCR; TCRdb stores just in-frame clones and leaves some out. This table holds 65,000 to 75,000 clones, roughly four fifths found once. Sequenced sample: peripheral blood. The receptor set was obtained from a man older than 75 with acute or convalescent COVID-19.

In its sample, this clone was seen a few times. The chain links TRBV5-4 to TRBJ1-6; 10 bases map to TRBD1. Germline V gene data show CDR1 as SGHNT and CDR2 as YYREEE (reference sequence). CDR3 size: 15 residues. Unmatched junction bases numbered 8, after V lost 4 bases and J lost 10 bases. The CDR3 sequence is CASSIRDRGWSPLHF. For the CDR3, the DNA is TGTGCCAGCAGCATCCGGGACAGGGGATGGTCACCCCTCCACTTT.

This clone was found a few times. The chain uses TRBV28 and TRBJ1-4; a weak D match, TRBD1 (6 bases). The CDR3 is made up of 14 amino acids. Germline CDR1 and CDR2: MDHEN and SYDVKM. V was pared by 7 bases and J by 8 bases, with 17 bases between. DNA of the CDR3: TGTGCCAGCACCGACCGGGGGGCTGGAGAAAAACTGTTTTTT. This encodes CASTDRGAGEKLFF.

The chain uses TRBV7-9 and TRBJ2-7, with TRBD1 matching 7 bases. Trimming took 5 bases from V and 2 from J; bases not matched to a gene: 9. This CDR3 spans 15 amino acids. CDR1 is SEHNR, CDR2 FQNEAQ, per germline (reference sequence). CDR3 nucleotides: TGTGCCAGCAGCGTGACAGGGACGATGGCCTACGAGCAGTACTTC. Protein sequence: CASSVTGTMAYEQYF. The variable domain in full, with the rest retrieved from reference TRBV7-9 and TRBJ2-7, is DTGVSQNPRHKITKRGQNVTFRCDPISEHNRLYWYRQTLGQGPEFLTYFQNEAQLEKSRLLSDRFSAERPKGSFSTLEIQRTEQGDSAMYLCASSVTGTMAYEQYFGPGTRLTVT.

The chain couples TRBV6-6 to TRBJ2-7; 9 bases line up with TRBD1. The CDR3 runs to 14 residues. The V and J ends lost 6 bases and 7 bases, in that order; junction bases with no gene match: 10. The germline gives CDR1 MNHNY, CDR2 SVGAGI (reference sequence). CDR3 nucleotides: TGTGCCAGCAGCCCTGGACAGGGGTCGAGGGAGCAGTACTTC. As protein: CASSPGQGSREQYF.

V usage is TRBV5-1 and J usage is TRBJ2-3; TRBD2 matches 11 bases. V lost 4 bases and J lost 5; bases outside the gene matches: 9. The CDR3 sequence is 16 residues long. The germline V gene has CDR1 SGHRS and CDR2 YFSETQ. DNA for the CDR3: TGCGCCAGCAGCCTAGGGACTAGCGGTTGGGAAGATACGCAGTATTTT. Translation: CASSLGTSGWEDTQYF.

CDR3 nucleotide sequence: TGTGCCAGCTCACCGCAGGGGGTCTCTGGAAACACCATATATTTT. Translated, it gives CASSPQGVSGNTIYF. The V call is TRBV18, the J call TRBJ1-3; the match to TRBD1 covers 7 bases. Germline V lookup: CDR1 KGHSH, CDR2 LQKENI. V was pared by 3 bases and J by 0 bases, with 2 bases of the junction left unmatched. CDR3 length: 15 residues.

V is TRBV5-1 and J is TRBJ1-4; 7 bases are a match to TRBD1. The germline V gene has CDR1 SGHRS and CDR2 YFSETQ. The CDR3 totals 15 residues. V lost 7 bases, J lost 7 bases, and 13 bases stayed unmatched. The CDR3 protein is CASCPTPRQGEKLFF. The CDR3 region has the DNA TGCGCCAGCTGCCCTACCCCTCGACAGGGTGAAAAACTGTTTTTT. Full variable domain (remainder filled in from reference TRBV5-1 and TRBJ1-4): KAGVTQTPRYLIKTRGQQVTLSCSPISGHRSVSWYQQTPGQGLQFLFEYFSETQRNKGNFPGRFSGRQFSNSRSEMNVSTLELGDSALYLCASCPTPRQGEKLFFGSGTQLSVL.

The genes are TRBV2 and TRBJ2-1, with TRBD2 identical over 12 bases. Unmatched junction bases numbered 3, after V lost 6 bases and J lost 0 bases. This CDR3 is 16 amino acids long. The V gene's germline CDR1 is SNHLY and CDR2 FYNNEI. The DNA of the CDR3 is TGTGCCAGCAGGAGACTAGCGGGGGACTCCTACAATGAGCAGTTCTTC. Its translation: CASRRLAGDSYNEQFF.

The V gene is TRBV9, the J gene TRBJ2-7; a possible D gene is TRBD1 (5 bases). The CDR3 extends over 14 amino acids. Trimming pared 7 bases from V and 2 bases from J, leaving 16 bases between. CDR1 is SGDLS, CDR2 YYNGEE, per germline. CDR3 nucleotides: TGTGCCAGCGGGAAAGACAGTGGCCCCTACGAGCAGTACTTC. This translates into CASGKDSGPYEQYF.

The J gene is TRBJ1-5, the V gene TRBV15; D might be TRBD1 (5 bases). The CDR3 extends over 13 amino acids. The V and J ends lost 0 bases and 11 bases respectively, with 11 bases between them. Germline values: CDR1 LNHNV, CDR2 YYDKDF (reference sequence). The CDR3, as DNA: TGTGCCACCAGCAGAGATGTACAGGAGACCCAGCATTTT. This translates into CATSRDVQETQHF. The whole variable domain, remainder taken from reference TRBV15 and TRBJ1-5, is DAMVIQNPRYQVTQFGKPVTLSCSQTLNHNVMYWYQQKSSQAPKLLFHYYDKDFNNEADTPDNFQSRRPNTSFCFLDIRSPGLGDTAMYLCATSRDVQETQHFGDGTRLSIL.

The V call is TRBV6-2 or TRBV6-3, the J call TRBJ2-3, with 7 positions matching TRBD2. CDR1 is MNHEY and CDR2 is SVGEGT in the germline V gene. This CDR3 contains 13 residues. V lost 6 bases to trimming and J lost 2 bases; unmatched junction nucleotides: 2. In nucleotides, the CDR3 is TGTGCCAGCAGCGGGGGGAACACAGATACGCAGTATTTT. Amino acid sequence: CASSGGNTDTQYF.